This TCR beta chain was profiled in a study of blood T cell repertoires in COVID-19. Looking at the study overall: Material from acute and convalescent COVID-19 was sourced from the United States, Italy and Spain. The cDNA or gDNA used as material had been derived from T cells, B-cell-depleted T cells, or PBMCs.

Participants, about 18 to 100 years old, spanned under 25 US areas. The length of the CDR3 is 18 residues. The ends lost 5 bases at V and 2 bases at J; junction bases unmatched: 10. Per the germline V gene, CDR1 is SEHNR and CDR2 is FQNEAQ (reference sequence). In the authors' workflow: Researchers report that nucleated cell counts were estimated from reference gene primer amplification. TCRdb's table, derived via immunoSEQ multiplex PCR, lists solely in-frame clones and lacks some. V and J calls and clone size are given by that table; D and trimming were obtained from the DNA. This sample has 120,000 to 150,000 clones, with approximately 81% found just once.

The specimen was PBMCs or T cells enriched from blood (not recorded which). The receptor's source is a man aged 35-49 years with acute COVID-19. The V and J genes are TRBV7-9 and TRBJ2-6, with 9 bases that match TRBD2. DNA for the CDR3: TGTGCCAGCAGCAACAACCGACTAGCGGCCCCTGGGGCCAACGTCCTGACTTTC. Encoded protein: CASSNNRLAAPGANVLTF.